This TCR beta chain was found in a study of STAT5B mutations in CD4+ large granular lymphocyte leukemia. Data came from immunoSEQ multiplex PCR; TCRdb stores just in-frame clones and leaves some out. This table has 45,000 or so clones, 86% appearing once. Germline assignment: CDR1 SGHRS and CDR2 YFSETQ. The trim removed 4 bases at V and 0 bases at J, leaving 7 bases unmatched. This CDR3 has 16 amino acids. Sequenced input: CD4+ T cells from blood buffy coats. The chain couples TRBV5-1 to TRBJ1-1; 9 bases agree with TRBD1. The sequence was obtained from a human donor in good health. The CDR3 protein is CASSHDRGTMNTEAFF. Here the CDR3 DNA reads TGCGCCAGCAGCCACGACAGGGGGACGATGAACACTGAAGCTTTCTTT.